The 22 T cell receptor beta chains in this list originate from one sample, sequenced in a study of blood T cell repertoires in COVID-19. Profiled with immunoSEQ multiplex PCR; TCRdb holds only in-frame clones, not every one. The repertoire holds approximately 100,000 clones, with approximately 85% as singletons. Source material: peripheral blood. All receptors derive from a woman aged 60-75 years with acute or convalescent COVID-19.

The chain is built from TRBV4-1 and TRBJ2-1, with TRBD2 identical over 7 bases. The ends lost 2 bases at V and 12 bases at J; junction bases unmatched: 7. Germline values: CDR1 MGHRA, CDR2 YSYEKL. The CDR3 extends over 13 amino acids. The CDR3 region has the DNA TGCGCCAGCAGCCAAAGAGGGATAGCGGGGCAGTTCTTC. Its translation: CASSQRGIAGQFF.

J is TRBJ2-1 and V is TRBV11-1; 9 bases fit TRBD2. Germline-derived CDR1 and CDR2 are SGHAT and FQDESV (reference sequence). The CDR3 consists of 15 residues. V gave up 3 bases and J gave up 3 bases; unmatched junction bases: 3. CDR3 protein: CASSLGTSNYNEQFF. As DNA, the CDR3 is TGTGCCAGCAGCTTGGGGACTAGCAACTACAATGAGCAGTTCTTC.

The chain employs TRBV7-2 and TRBJ2-5; TRBD1 matches at 10 bases. The ends lost 5 bases at V and 4 bases at J; junction bases unmatched: 7. CDR1 is SGHTA and CDR2 is FQGNSA in the germline V gene. CDR3 length: 15 amino acids. The CDR3 protein is CASSTGQGLGETQYF. In DNA form, the CDR3 reads TGTGCCAGCAGCACGGGACAGGGGCTGGGAGAGACCCAGTACTTC.

CDR3 amino acids: CASRAGTGGNTIYF. The CDR3 DNA reads as TGTGCCAGCAGAGCCGGGACAGGTGGAAACACCATATATTTT. The gene calls are TRBV6-5 and TRBJ1-3; TRBD1 matches at 8 bases. Germline CDR1 MNHEY, CDR2 SVGAGI. The CDR3 totals 14 residues. Trimming removed 6 bases from V and 3 bases from J; junction bases left unmatched: 4.

The chain has TRBV6-1 and TRBJ2-2; D unresolved. Trimming stripped 2 bases from V and 8 bases from J, with 15 bases between. Germline-derived CDR1 and CDR2 are MNHNS and SASEGT. The CDR3 is made up of 15 amino acids. The CDR3 DNA reads TGTGCCAGCAGTGAACCCCTCCGGGTGGTGGGGGAGCTGTTTTTT. Its protein is CASSEPLRVVGELFF.

The chain joins TRBV14 to TRBJ1-1; D uncertain. CDR1 and CDR2 (germline): SGHDN, FVKESK. The V end was cut by 6 bases, the J end by 0 bases, with 8 bases between. This CDR3 has 13 amino acids. CDR3: CASSSTLNTEAFF. Written as DNA, the CDR3 is TGTGCCAGCAGTTCGACTCTGAACACTGAAGCTTTCTTT.

This chain joins TRBV19 and TRBJ1-1, with unresolved D. V gave up 7 bases and J gave up 1 base, with 13 bases separating them. This CDR3 contains 14 residues. Germline-derived CDR1 and CDR2 are LNHDA and SQIVND (reference sequence). The CDR3 loop is CASTMGEGNTEAFF. The CDR3 region has the DNA TGTGCCAGTACCATGGGTGAGGGGAACACTGAAGCTTTCTTT.

The chain couples TRBV7-9 to TRBJ1-2; D possibly corresponds to TRBD1 (5 bases). Trimming left V 5 bases short and J 4 bases short, with 14 bases between. Germline V CDR1 and CDR2: SEHNR, FQNEAQ (reference sequence). CDR3 length equals 14 residues. The CDR3 is CASSGEGVTYGYTF. Here the CDR3 DNA reads TGTGCCAGCAGCGGGGAAGGGGTTACCTATGGCTACACCTTC.

The chain links TRBV3-1 (or the pseudogene TRBV3-2) to TRBJ1-1; weak D call: TRBD1 (6 bases). From germline, CDR1 is LGHDT and CDR2 YNNKEL (reference sequence). V was clipped by 2 bases and J by 6 bases, with 13 bases between them. This CDR3 has 14 residues. Here the CDR3 reads CASSQQGQGPEAFF. In DNA, the CDR3 is TGTGCCAGCAGCCAACAGGGGCAGGGCCCTGAAGCTTTCTTT.

The J gene is TRBJ2-7, the V gene TRBV6-5, with D uncertain. V was pared by 0 bases and J by 4 bases, with 13 bases between. The CDR3 totals 15 residues. Germline loops: CDR1 MNHEY, CDR2 SVGAGI. This CDR3 reads CASSYSTYAPYEQYF. CDR3 bases: TGTGCCAGCAGTTACTCGACTTATGCGCCGTACGAGCAGTACTTC.

Points on this clone: The junction departs from the called germline gene at one end, perhaps through a read error. The chain recombines TRBV10-2 with TRBJ1-2; D remains ambiguous. The CDR3 length is 15 residues. Germline V gene data show CDR1 as WSHSY and CDR2 as SAAADI. CDR3 protein: CASSESLLEGEKTIF. CDR3 DNA sequence: TGCGCCAGCAGTGAGTCCCTACTGGAGGGAGAAAAAACAATCTTC.

The gene calls are TRBV18 and TRBJ1-5; no clear D gene. Germline V gives CDR1 KGHSH, CDR2 LQKENI. Trimming left V 6 bases short and J 0 bases short, with 9 bases between. The CDR3 sequence is 14 residues long. The CDR3 DNA is TGTGCCAGCTCTCCAACAAATAGCAATCAGCCCCAGCATTTT. Translating gives CASSPTNSNQPQHF.

This sequence joins TRBV11-3 and TRBJ2-2; 12 bases agree with TRBD2. After removal of 1 base from V and 4 bases from J, the junction contained 1 base not matched to a gene. Germline CDR1 SGHNT, CDR2 YENEEA. This CDR3 is 16 amino acids long. The DNA for the CDR3 is TGTGCCAGCAGCTTAGGACTAGCGGGAGTCACCGGGGAGCTGTTTTTT. The encoded protein is CASSLGLAGVTGELFF.

This chain uses TRBV10-3 with TRBJ2-5, with D perhaps TRBD1 (5 bases). Deletions cut 6 bases from V and 4 bases from J, with 15 bases between. CDR1 is ENHRY, CDR2 SYGVKD, per germline. The length of the CDR3 is 14 residues. The CDR3 DNA follows: TGTGCCATCAGCCGAGCAGGGTCGGGAGAGACCCAGTACTTC. Translating gives CAISRAGSGETQYF.

This sequence joins TRBV5-1 and TRBJ1-1; D might be TRBD1 (5 bases). Germline CDR1 SGHRS, CDR2 YFSETQ. This CDR3 comprises 16 residues. Trimming removed 0 bases at V and 1 base at J, with 13 bases between. CDR3 residues: CASSLEYGHRNTEAFF. The CDR3 DNA sequence: TGCGCCAGCAGCTTGGAGTATGGACACCGGAACACTGAAGCTTTCTTT.

The gene calls are TRBV24-1 and TRBJ2-3, with 11 bases identical to TRBD2. Germline CDR1 KGHDR, CDR2 SFDVKD. Losses at the gene ends were 3 bases for V and 5 bases for J; bases not matched to a gene: 6. The CDR3 has 16 residues. The CDR3 sequence is CATSDVAGGLGDTQYF. CDR3 DNA: TGTGCCACCAGTGATGTAGCGGGAGGGCTTGGAGATACGCAGTATTTT.

The rearrangement joins TRBV25-1 to TRBJ1-1; D is uncertain. The V end lost 4 bases, the J end lost 6 bases, and 9 bases lay between the germline ends. The CDR3 totals 12 residues. Per the germline V gene, CDR1 is MGHDK and CDR2 is SYGVNS. The CDR3 region is CASSASGAEAFF. The CDR3 DNA follows: TGTGCCAGCAGTGCGTCCGGTGCTGAAGCTTTCTTT.

V is TRBV3-1 (or the pseudogene TRBV3-2) and J is TRBJ2-5; tentatively, D is TRBD2 (6 bases). Germline CDR1 LGHDT, CDR2 YNNKEL (reference sequence). Trimming took 1 base from V and 6 from J, leaving 18 bases between them. This CDR3 contains 16 residues. The CDR3 loop is CASSQALAGPHQTQYF. In nucleotides, the CDR3 is TGTGCCAGCAGCCAAGCCTTGGCGGGACCTCACCAGACCCAGTACTTC.

The chain carries TRBV27 and TRBJ1-1; a weak D match, TRBD1 (5 bases). CDR3 length: 14 residues. V dropped 5 bases and J dropped 3 bases, with 13 bases sitting between them. Germline V gene sequence: CDR1 MNHEY, CDR2 SMNVEV (reference sequence). Here the CDR3 reads CASSLRLGDTEAFF. DNA for the CDR3: TGTGCCAGCAGTCTCAGACTAGGGGACACTGAAGCTTTCTTT.

V usage is TRBV3-1 (or the pseudogene TRBV3-2) and J usage is TRBJ2-1, with TRBD2 identical over 14 bases. The germline gives CDR1 LGHDT, CDR2 YNNKEL (reference sequence). CDR3 length equals 17 residues. V lost 5 bases and J lost 6; bases outside the gene matches: 9. In nucleotides, the CDR3 is TGTGCCAGCAGCTATTCGGGGACTAGCGGGAGCGGCAATGAGCAGTTCTTC. Its translation is CASSYSGTSGSGNEQFF.

This rearrangement joins TRBV7-9 to TRBJ1-2; D is uncertain. The CDR3 covers 14 residues. Trimming took off 5 bases at V and 7 bases at J, with 17 bases between the two ends. The germline CDR1 and CDR2 sequences are SEHNR and FQNEAQ (reference sequence). The CDR3 reads CASSNPGVELGYTF. In DNA, the CDR3 is TGTGCCAGCAGCAATCCGGGAGTTGAACTTGGCTACACCTTC.

The chain recombines TRBV18 with TRBJ2-2; 10 bases line up with TRBD2. The CDR3 sequence is 16 residues long. J lost 6 bases, V lost 6 bases, and 10 bases had no gene match. Looked up from germline, CDR1 is KGHSH and CDR2 is LQKENI. CDR3 region: CASSALAGDQAGELFF. For the CDR3, the DNA is TGTGCCAGCTCGGCTCTAGCGGGAGATCAGGCCGGGGAGCTGTTTTTT.